The rows below give T cell receptor beta chains drawn from one sample of a study of shared clonotypes between healthy human individuals. Produced via immunoSEQ multiplex PCR; TCRdb's table is partial and in-frame only. The data show about 730,000 clones, roughly two thirds seen once. The specimen sequenced was memory CD4+ T cells sorted from blood. The origin of the receptors is a woman aged 25 to 39 in good health. CDR3s include the opening cysteine and the closing phenylalanine or tryptophan. The D gene is left open where the match is weak. Clone size, where shown, is once, few, many, or a class for clones that have expanded.

size: .; D: TRBD2; V: TRBV5-1; J: TRBJ2-1; CDR3: CASSLTSGSGSNEQFF; DNA: TGCGCCAGCAGCTTGACTAGCGGGAGTGGAAGCAATGAGCAGTTCTTC
size: .; D: TRBD1; V: TRBV7-3; J: TRBJ2-2; CDR3: CASSIGQGRTGELFF; DNA: TGTGCCAGCAGCATCGGACAGGGGCGCACCGGGGAGCTGTTTTTT
size: .; D: .; V: TRBV18; J: TRBJ1-1; CDR3: CASSPPQGNTEAFF; DNA: TGTGCCAGCTCACCACCTCAGGGGAACACTGAAGCTTTCTTT
size: .; D: .; V: TRBV19; J: TRBJ1-5; CDR3: CASSTPPVTGKRGNQPQHF; DNA: TGTGCCAGTAGTACCCCACCAGTCACAGGGAAGAGGGGCAATCAGCCCCAGCATTTT
size: .; D: .; V: TRBV6-1; J: TRBJ2-1; CDR3: CASSEGGGLQFF; DNA: TGTGCCAGCAGTGAAGGAGGAGGCCTGCAGTTCTTC
size: .; D: TRBD1; V: TRBV28; J: TRBJ1-1; CDR3: CASSLGGDREDTEAFF; DNA: TGTGCCAGCAGTCTCGGAGGGGACAGGGAGGACACTGAAGCTTTCTTT
size: .; D: TRBD2; V: TRBV7-6; J: TRBJ2-2; CDR3: CASRPSGLAANTGELFF; DNA: TGTGCCAGCAGACCCTCGGGACTAGCGGCGAACACCGGGGAGCTGTTTTTT
size: .; D: .; V: TRBV10-1; J: TRBJ1-1; CDR3: CASTRDNLNTEAFF; DNA: TGCGCCAGCACCAGAGACAATCTGAACACTGAAGCTTTCTTT
size: .; D: .; V: TRBV7-9; J: TRBJ1-5; CDR3: CASSLYDRRQGPQHF; DNA: TGTGCCAGCAGCCTATACGACAGGCGTCAGGGGCCCCAGCATTTT
size: few; D: TRBD2; V: TRBV7-2; J: TRBJ2-5; CDR3: CASSRDYQKTQYF; DNA: TGTGCCAGCAGCCGGGACTACCAAAAGACCCAGTACTTC
size: .; D: TRBD2; V: TRBV4-1; J: TRBJ2-1; CDR3: CASSQPLSGRRKDEQFF; DNA: TGCGCCAGCAGCCAACCTCTTAGCGGGAGAAGGAAGGATGAGCAGTTCTTC
size: .; D: .; V: TRBV5-6; J: TRBJ2-2; CDR3: CASSFGQTTGELFF; DNA: TGTGCCAGCAGCTTTGGGCAGACCACCGGGGAGCTGTTTTTT
size: .; D: .; V: TRBV5-8; J: TRBJ2-1; CDR3: CASSLLLAPVVQFF; DNA: TGTGCCAGCAGCTTGTTGTTAGCGCCTGTGGTTCAGTTCTTC
size: .; D: .; V: TRBV27; J: TRBJ2-1; CDR3: CASRPDDQSSYNEQFF; DNA: TGTGCCAGCAGACCCGACGACCAGAGCTCCTACAATGAGCAGTTCTTC
size: .; D: .; V: TRBV7-2; J: TRBJ2-7; CDR3: CASSLSGSLYEQYF; DNA: TGTGCCAGCAGCTTATCAGGGTCTCTGTACGAGCAGTACTTC
size: .; D: .; V: TRBV5-1; J: TRBJ1-1; CDR3: CASSFTESDTEAFF; DNA: TGCGCCAGCAGCTTTACAGAATCGGACACTGAAGCTTTCTTT
size: few; D: TRBD2; V: TRBV9; J: TRBJ2-5; CDR3: CASSQGLAGGQETQYF; DNA: TGTGCCAGCAGCCAAGGACTAGCGGGAGGGCAGGAGACCCAGTACTTC
size: .; D: TRBD2; V: TRBV27; J: TRBJ2-2; CDR3: CASSLGTSVTGELFF; DNA: TGTGCCAGCAGCCTCGGGACTAGTGTCACCGGGGAGCTGTTTTTT
size: .; D: .; V: TRBV6-1; J: TRBJ2-3; CDR3: CASSAPDSWKVDTQYF; DNA: TGTGCCAGCAGTGCCCCGGACAGCTGGAAGGTCGATACGCAGTATTTT
size: .; D: TRBD2; V: TRBV28; J: TRBJ2-2; CDR3: CASSSGGWLAGNRELFF; DNA: TGTGCCAGCAGTTCCGGCGGTTGGCTAGCGGGAAACAGGGAGCTGTTTTTT
size: .; D: .; V: TRBV4-1; J: TRBJ2-1; CDR3: CASSQEPGPPNEQFF; DNA: TGCGCCAGCAGCCAGGAACCGGGACCCCCCAATGAGCAGTTCTTC
size: .; D: TRBD1; V: TRBV2; J: TRBJ2-2; CDR3: CASKGQVSNTGELFF; DNA: TGTGCCAGCAAGGGACAGGTTTCGAACACCGGGGAGCTGTTTTTT
size: .; D: .; V: TRBV7-8; J: TRBJ1-4; CDR3: CASSQGRVNEKLFF; DNA: TGTGCCAGCAGCCAAGGACGGGTAAATGAAAAACTGTTTTTT
size: .; D: TRBD2; V: TRBV20-1; J: TRBJ2-1; CDR3: CSAGTSGEQFF; DNA: TGCAGTGCTGGGACTAGCGGGGAACAGTTCTTC
size: .; D: .; V: TRBV5-1; J: TRBJ2-2; CDR3: CASSLPLAANTGELFF; DNA: TGCGCCAGCAGCTTACCACTAGCAGCGAACACCGGGGAGCTGTTTTTT
size: .; D: .; V: TRBV7-8; J: TRBJ2-1; CDR3: CASSPRTQQYNEQFF; DNA: TGTGCCAGCAGCCCTCGTACCCAACAGTACAATGAGCAGTTCTTC
size: .; D: .; V: TRBV2; J: TRBJ1-4; CDR3: CASSVRSEKLFF; DNA: TGTGCCAGCAGTGTTAGGTCTGAAAAACTGTTTTTT
size: many; D: .; V: TRBV25-1; J: TRBJ1-4; CDR3: CASSESEYEKLFF; DNA: TGTGCCAGCAGTGAATCCGAATATGAAAAACTGTTTTTT
size: .; D: TRBD1; V: TRBV18; J: TRBJ1-5; CDR3: CASSSGQNSNQPQHF; DNA: TGTGCCAGCTCTTCGGGACAGAATAGCAATCAGCCCCAGCATTTT
size: .; D: .; V: TRBV28; J: TRBJ2-5; CDR3: CASIKTQLGTQYF; DNA: TGTGCCAGCATCAAGACTCAGTTGGGGACCCAGTACTTC
size: few; D: TRBD1; V: TRBV19; J: TRBJ1-5; CDR3: CASSRTGDGNQPQHF; DNA: TGTGCCAGTAGTAGGACAGGGGATGGCAATCAGCCCCAGCATTTT